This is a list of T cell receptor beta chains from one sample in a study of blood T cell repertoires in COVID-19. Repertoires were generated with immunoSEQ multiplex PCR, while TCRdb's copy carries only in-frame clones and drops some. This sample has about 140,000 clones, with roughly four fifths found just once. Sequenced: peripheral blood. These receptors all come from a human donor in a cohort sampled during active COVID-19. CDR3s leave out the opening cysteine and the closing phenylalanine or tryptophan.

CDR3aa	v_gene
ASSGGQKSNQPQH	TRBV2
ASSIDRGLVDEQF	TRBV19
ASSLVQGANTEAF	TRBV7-6
ASSLTSGKQETQY	TRBV5-1
ASSQPTMVRGGGYT	TRBV28
ASSLGLAGTTDTQY	TRBV7-6
AIRRQGAGNTIY	TRBV10-3
ASNRPEEYGYT	TRBV3-1/TRBV3-2
ASSALLQGTGYGYT	TRBV19
ASSPPPWDSLVGANVLT	TRBV11-2
SARGGDTQY	TRBV20-1
ASSLAGLAGEPYNEQF	TRBV11-2
ASSLRQGTYGYT	TRBV27
ASSYQRTSRNEKLF	TRBV6-5
ASSLVVRGPRDTQY	TRBV5-1
ASSYAGSGQPQH	TRBV6-5
ASSRTGPGELF	TRBV2
AISASGGAETQY	TRBV10-3
ASSLKGGGPLH	TRBV7-3
ASSFSRSPLH	TRBV27
ASSPRRDGYT	TRBV18
ASSLRTGEESPLH	TRBV7-2
ATSRVLGRGVETQY	TRBV15
ASSTRDSRDSPLH	TRBV2
ASSERQGAWPRQH	TRBV2
ASSRETNTEAF	TRBV7-2
ASKGLAGRGPDTQY	TRBV2
ASSPGTGVTYEQY	TRBV7-2
ASRGTGNGSEKLF	TRBV2
ASSLAVGQPQH	TRBV7-9
ASMGSGGETQY	TRBV5-1
ATGTGRNTIY	TRBV2
AISRSPTSGGPLPQQETQY	TRBV10-3
ASRPRQGITGELF	TRBV6-5
ASSSLGEGTDTQY	TRBV6-4
ASSPSRGATDTQY	TRBV7-9
ASSYADRTSYEQY	TRBV6-5
ASSLSGDTDTQY	TRBV3-1/TRBV3-2
ASSSRTTSGYNEQF	TRBV5-6
ASSLAGGADTQY	TRBV9
ASSVVQGAGTGELF	TRBV9
ASGGISYNSPLH	TRBV6-5
ASSPGGLGTEAF	TRBV5-1
ASSTWTGSGNEQY	TRBV6-5
ASRRAVPYNEQF	TRBV10-2
ASSQARGNTGELF	TRBV3-1/TRBV3-2
ASSRGGYVETQY	TRBV11-2
ASSLLAGQETQY	TRBV11-2
ASSPTGTPGYEQY	TRBV7-9
ASSYRGRHTEAF	TRBV2